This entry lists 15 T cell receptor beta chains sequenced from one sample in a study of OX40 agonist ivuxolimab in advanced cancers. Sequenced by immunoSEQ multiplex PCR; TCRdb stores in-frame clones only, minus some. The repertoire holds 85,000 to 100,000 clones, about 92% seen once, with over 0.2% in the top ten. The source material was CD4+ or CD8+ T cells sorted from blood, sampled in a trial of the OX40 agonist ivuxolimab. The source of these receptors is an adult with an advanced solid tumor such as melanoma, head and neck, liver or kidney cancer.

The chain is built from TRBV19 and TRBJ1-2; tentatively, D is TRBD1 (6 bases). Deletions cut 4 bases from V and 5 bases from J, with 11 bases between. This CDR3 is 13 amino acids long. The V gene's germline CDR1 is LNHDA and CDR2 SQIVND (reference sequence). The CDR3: CASSRGAWYGYTF. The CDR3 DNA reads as TGTGCCAGTAGTAGGGGGGCTTGGTATGGCTACACCTTC.

In DNA form, the CDR3 reads TGTGCCAGCAGCTTAGTCAGGCAAGGTCAGCCCCAGCATTTT. It specifies CASSLVRQGQPQHF. The rearrangement uses TRBV7-2 and TRBJ1-5; D remains ambiguous. Between the trimmed V and J ends, which lost 1 base and 6 bases, there was a span of 10 bases. In germline, CDR1 is SGHTA, CDR2 FQGNSA. This CDR3 has 14 amino acids. The whole variable domain, filled in from reference TRBV7-2 and TRBJ1-5, reads GAGVSQSPSNKVTEKGKDVELRCDPISGHTALYWYRQSLGQGLEFLIYFQGNSAPDKSGLPSDRFSAERTGGSVSTLTIQRTQQEDSAVYLCASSLVRQGQPQHFGDGTRLSIL.

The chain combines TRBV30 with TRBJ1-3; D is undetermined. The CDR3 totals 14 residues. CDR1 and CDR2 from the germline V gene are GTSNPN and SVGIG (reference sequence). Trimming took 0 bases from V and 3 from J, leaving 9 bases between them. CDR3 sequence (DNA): TGTGCCTGGAGTGTACACGGGAGTGGAAACACCATATATTTT. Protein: CAWSVHGSGNTIYF.

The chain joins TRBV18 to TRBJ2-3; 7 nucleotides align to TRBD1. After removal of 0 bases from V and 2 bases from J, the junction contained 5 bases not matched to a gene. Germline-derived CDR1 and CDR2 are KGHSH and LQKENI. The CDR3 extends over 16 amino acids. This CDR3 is CASSPPATGYTDTQYF. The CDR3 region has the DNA TGTGCCAGCTCACCACCGGCGACAGGGTACACAGATACGCAGTATTTT.

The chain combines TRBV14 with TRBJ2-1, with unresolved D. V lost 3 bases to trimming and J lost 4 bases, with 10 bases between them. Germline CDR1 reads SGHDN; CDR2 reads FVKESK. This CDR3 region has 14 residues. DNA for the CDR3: TGTGCCAGCAGCCAGTTAGTTCGGTACAATGAGCAGTTCTTC. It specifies CASSQLVRYNEQFF.

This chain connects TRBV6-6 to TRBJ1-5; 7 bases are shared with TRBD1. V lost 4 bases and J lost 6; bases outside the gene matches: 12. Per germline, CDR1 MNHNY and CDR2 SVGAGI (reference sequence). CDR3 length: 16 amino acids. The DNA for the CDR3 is TGTGCCAGCAGTTCTTCCGACAGGGCGACCTCTCAGCCCCAGCATTTT. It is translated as CASSSSDRATSQPQHF.

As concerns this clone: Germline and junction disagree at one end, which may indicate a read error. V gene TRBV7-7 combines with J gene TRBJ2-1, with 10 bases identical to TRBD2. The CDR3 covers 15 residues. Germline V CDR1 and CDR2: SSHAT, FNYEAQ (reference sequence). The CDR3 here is CASSFGLAGDNEQFF. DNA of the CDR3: TGTGCTAGCAGCTTTGGGCTAGCGGGAGATAATGAGCAGTTCTTC.

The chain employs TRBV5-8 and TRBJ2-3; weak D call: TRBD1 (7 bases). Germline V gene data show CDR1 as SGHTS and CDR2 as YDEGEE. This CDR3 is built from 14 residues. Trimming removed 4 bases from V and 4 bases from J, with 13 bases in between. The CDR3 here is CASSRTGEADTQYF. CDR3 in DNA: TGTGCCAGCAGCCGTACAGGGGAGGCAGATACGCAGTATTTT.

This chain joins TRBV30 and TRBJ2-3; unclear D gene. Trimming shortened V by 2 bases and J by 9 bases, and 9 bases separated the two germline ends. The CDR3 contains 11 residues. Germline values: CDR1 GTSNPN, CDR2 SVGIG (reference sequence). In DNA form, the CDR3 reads TGTGCCTGGAGTCCGGACCGAACGCAGTATTTT. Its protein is CAWSPDRTQYF.

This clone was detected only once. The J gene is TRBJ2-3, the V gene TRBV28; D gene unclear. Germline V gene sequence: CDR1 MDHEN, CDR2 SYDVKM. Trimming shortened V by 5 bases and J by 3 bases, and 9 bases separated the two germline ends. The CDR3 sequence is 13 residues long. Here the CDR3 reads CASSPQITDTQYF. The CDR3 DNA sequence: TGTGCCAGCAGTCCGCAAATAACAGATACGCAGTATTTT.

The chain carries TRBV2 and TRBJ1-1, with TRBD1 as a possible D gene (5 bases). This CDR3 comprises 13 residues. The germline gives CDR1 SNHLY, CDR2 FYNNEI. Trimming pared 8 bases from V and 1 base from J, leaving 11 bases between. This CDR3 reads CASVGPKNTEAFF. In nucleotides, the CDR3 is TGTGCCAGCGTGGGACCGAAGAACACTGAAGCTTTCTTT.

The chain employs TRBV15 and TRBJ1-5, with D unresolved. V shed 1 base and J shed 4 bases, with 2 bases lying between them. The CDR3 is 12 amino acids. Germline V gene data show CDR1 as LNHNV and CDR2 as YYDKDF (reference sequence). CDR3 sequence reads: CATSRANQPQHF. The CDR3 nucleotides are TGTGCCACCAGCAGAGCGAATCAGCCCCAGCATTTT.

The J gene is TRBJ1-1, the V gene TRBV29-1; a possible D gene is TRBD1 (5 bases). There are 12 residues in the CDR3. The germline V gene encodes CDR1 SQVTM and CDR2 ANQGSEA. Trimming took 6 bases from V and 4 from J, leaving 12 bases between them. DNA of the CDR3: TGCAGCGTCGATCGGGGGGGCACTGAAGCTTTCTTT. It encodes CSVDRGGTEAFF.

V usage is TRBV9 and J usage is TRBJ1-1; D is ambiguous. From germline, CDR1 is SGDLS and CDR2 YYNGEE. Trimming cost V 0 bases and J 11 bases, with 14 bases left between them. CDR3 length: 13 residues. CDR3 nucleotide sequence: TGTGCCAGCAGCGTAGGAGAGATTAATAGGGCTTTCTTT. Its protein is CASSVGEINRAFF.

The CDR3 here is CASSKLAPGRYIQYF. The CDR3 bases are TGTGCCAGCAGTAAGCTAGCCCCAGGAAGATACATTCAGTACTTC. This chain joins TRBV6-9 and TRBJ2-4; tentative D call: TRBD2 (5 bases). Looked up from germline, CDR1 is MNHGY and CDR2 is SVAAGI. This CDR3 contains 15 residues. V dropped 5 bases and J dropped 8 bases, with 19 bases sitting between them.